These 30 T cell receptor beta chains share one sample of origin, sequenced in a study of cytomegalovirus exposure and HLA in healthy donors. A multiplex PCR was run with 60 Vbeta primers and 13 Jbeta primers. This table comes from immunoSEQ multiplex PCR, and its TCRdb copy is limited to in-frame clones, with some not included. This repertoire shows roughly 100,000 clones, around three quarters found once; its top ten account for approximately 3.7%. Source material: PBMCs. These receptors were collected from a man aged 45 to 65 in good health and CMV-seropositive.

The rearrangement links TRBV28 to TRBJ1-5; D is ambiguous. V was cut by 7 bases and J by 4 bases, with 11 bases left in between. This CDR3 region has 13 residues. Germline V gene lookup returns CDR1 MDHEN and CDR2 SYDVKM. The CDR3 loop is CASIETPNQPQHF. In DNA form, the CDR3 reads TGTGCCAGCATTGAGACACCTAATCAGCCCCAGCATTTT. The variable domain in full, with the rest retrieved from reference TRBV28 and TRBJ1-5, is DVKVTQSSRYLVKRTGEKVFLECVQDMDHENMFWYRQDPGLGLRLIYFSYDVKMKEKGDIPEGYSVSREKKERFSLILESASTNQTSMYLCASIETPNQPQHFGDGTRLSIL.

The V call is TRBV4-1, the J call TRBJ2-7; 9 bases map to TRBD2. The CDR3 extends over 17 amino acids. Germline V gene lookup returns CDR1 MGHRA and CDR2 YSYEKL. J was trimmed by 1 base and V by 0 bases; bases with no gene match: 7. The CDR3 DNA reads TGCGCCAGCAGCCAAGAAGGTGGCGGGAGGGCTTCCTACGAGCAGTACTTC. Translation: CASSQEGGGRASYEQYF.

This clone was detected a few times. The chain couples TRBV7-9 to TRBJ2-7; 7 bases agree with TRBD2. With 1 base clipped from V and 7 bases from J, the junction kept 10 bases outside the gene matches. Germline V gene lookup returns CDR1 SEHNR and CDR2 FQNEAQ (reference sequence). The CDR3 totals 15 residues. CDR3 bases: TGTGCCAGCAGCTTAGTAAGACTAGCCTCGGGAGAGCAGTACTTC. Translated, it gives CASSLVRLASGEQYF. The full variable domain, its missing parts supplied by reference TRBV7-9 and TRBJ2-7, is DTGVSQNPRHKITKRGQNVTFRCDPISEHNRLYWYRQTLGQGPEFLTYFQNEAQLEKSRLLSDRFSAERPKGSFSTLEIQRTEQGDSAMYLCASSLVRLASGEQYFGPGTRLTVT.

The chain couples TRBV7-2 to TRBJ2-1, with TRBD1 matching 7 bases. The V gene's germline CDR1 is SGHTA and CDR2 FQGNSA. The V segment lost 3 bases and the J segment 9 bases; nucleotides outside the gene matches: 8. The CDR3 has 14 amino acids. The CDR3 loop is CASSFEGARVEQFF. The CDR3 DNA follows: TGTGCCAGCAGCTTTGAGGGGGCCCGGGTTGAGCAGTTCTTC.

The CDR3 DNA reads as TGCGCCAGCAGCGCGGGACCGGGACAGGGGTTTATAGCCAAAAACATTCAGTACTTC. Protein product: CASSAGPGQGFIAKNIQYF. The chain uses TRBV5-1 and TRBJ2-4, with 10 bases matching TRBD1. Germline CDR1 reads SGHRS; CDR2 reads YFSETQ. Trimming at V came to 4 bases and at J to 0 bases, leaving 13 bases not matched to a gene. The CDR3 has 19 residues. The entire variable domain, with the rest obtained from reference TRBV5-1 and TRBJ2-4, is as follows: KAGVTQTPRYLIKTRGQQVTLSCSPISGHRSVSWYQQTPGQGLQFLFEYFSETQRNKGNFPGRFSGRQFSNSRSEMNVSTLELGDSALYLCASSAGPGQGFIAKNIQYFGAGTRLSVL.

This rearrangement joins TRBV6-5 to TRBJ1-1; D not certain. Looked up from germline, CDR1 is MNHEY and CDR2 is SVGAGI. This CDR3 has 13 amino acids. Trimming cost V 6 bases and J 1 base, with 9 bases left between them. The CDR3 region has the DNA TGTGCCAGCAGGACACATGAGAACACTGAAGCTTTCTTT. Translated: CASRTHENTEAFF.

The chain carries TRBV30 and TRBJ2-7, with D perhaps TRBD2 (5 bases). V was cut by 0 bases and J by 5 bases, with 8 bases left in between. The CDR3 runs 12 residues. From germline, CDR1 is GTSNPN and CDR2 SVGIG (reference sequence). The CDR3 DNA is TGTGCCTGGAGTGTACGGGGTAACGAGCAGTACTTC. This codes for CAWSVRGNEQYF.

V gene TRBV28 combines with J gene TRBJ2-1, with 7 nucleotides matching TRBD2. The germline V gene has CDR1 MDHEN and CDR2 SYDVKM. The CDR3 has 16 residues. Trimming removed 5 bases from V and 1 base from J; junction bases left unmatched: 8. The CDR3 sequence: CASSDGGSTSYNEQFF. The DNA of the CDR3 is TGTGCCAGCAGTGATGGCGGGAGTACATCCTACAATGAGCAGTTCTTC.

V and J are TRBV14 and TRBJ2-3; TRBD1 might be the D (5 bases). V lost 5 bases to trimming and J lost 3 bases, with 12 bases between them. There are 14 residues in the CDR3. Germline V gives CDR1 SGHDN, CDR2 FVKESK. For the CDR3, the DNA is TGTGCCAGCAGCATACGACAGACAACAGATACGCAGTATTTT. The encoded protein is CASSIRQTTDTQYF.

The chain recombines TRBV28 with TRBJ2-7; D is perhaps TRBD1 (6 bases). There are 13 residues in the CDR3. The V gene lost 5 bases and the J gene lost 2 bases, with 10 bases spanning the gap. Germline V CDR1 and CDR2: MDHEN, SYDVKM. The CDR3 DNA sequence: TGTGCCAGCAGTAGGACAGCGACCTACGAGCAGTACTTC. It is translated as CASSRTATYEQYF.

The V gene is TRBV19, the J gene TRBJ2-1, with a possible D match to TRBD2 (5 bases). The CDR3 totals 15 residues. In germline, CDR1 is LNHDA, CDR2 SQIVND (reference sequence). Between the trimmed V and J ends, which lost 1 base and 1 base, there was a span of 8 bases. CDR3 amino acids: CASSIGTGSYNEQFF. CDR3 coding DNA: TGTGCCAGTAGTATAGGGACTGGTTCCTACAATGAGCAGTTCTTC.

V gene TRBV19 combines with J gene TRBJ2-2; TRBD2 matches at 10 bases. Trimming at V came to 3 bases and at J to 7 bases, leaving 5 bases not matched to a gene. CDR1 is LNHDA and CDR2 is SQIVND in the germline V gene (reference sequence). The CDR3 totals 15 residues. The DNA of the CDR3 is TGTGCCAGTAGTATTTCTATAGCGGGAGGCGGGGAGCTGTTTTTT. This translates into CASSISIAGGGELFF.

CDR3 region: CASSPGQGATDTQYF. CDR3 coding DNA: TGTGCCAGCAGCCCCGGACAGGGCGCGACAGATACGCAGTATTTT. The V gene is TRBV7-3, the J gene TRBJ2-3; 8 bases fit TRBD1. From germline, CDR1 is SGHTA and CDR2 FQGTGA. This CDR3 is built from 15 residues. V gave up 5 bases and J gave up 3 bases; unmatched junction bases: 7.

The rearrangement links TRBV5-4 to TRBJ2-7, with 9 bases that match TRBD2. CDR3 length: 16 residues. V shed 0 bases and J 0 bases; nucleotides not matched to a gene: 4. Germline V CDR1 and CDR2: SGHNT, YYREEE (reference sequence). CDR3 sequence (DNA): TGTGCCAGCAGCTTGGGACTAGCGGACTACTCCTACGAGCAGTACTTC. This sequence encodes CASSLGLADYSYEQYF.

V gene TRBV4-2 combines with J gene TRBJ1-2; D gene ambiguous. The CDR3 extends over 15 amino acids. The germline V and J ends were trimmed by 0 bases and 1 base, with 9 bases remaining between them. Germline CDR1 LGHNA, CDR2 YNFKEQ. In nucleotides, the CDR3 is TGTGCCAGCAGCCAAGAGGAGGATGTTAACTATGGCTACACCTTC. Translating it yields CASSQEEDVNYGYTF.

The genes are TRBV11-2 and TRBJ2-5; TRBD2 matches 9 bases. Germline-derived CDR1 and CDR2 are SGHAT and FQNNGV. The ends lost 1 base at V and 5 bases at J; junction bases unmatched: 5. The CDR3 covers 15 residues. CDR3 loop: CASSLVRGGSETQYF. CDR3 coding DNA: TGTGCCAGCAGCTTAGTGCGGGGGGGGTCCGAGACCCAGTACTTC.

The V and J genes are TRBV5-6 and TRBJ2-1, with D possibly TRBD2 on 6 matching bases. CDR3 length: 12 residues. Germline V gene lookup returns CDR1 SGHDT and CDR2 YYEEEE. V lost 3 bases and J 10 bases, leaving 11 bases between the germline ends. The CDR3 protein is CASSSFSGEQFF. Written as DNA, the CDR3 is TGTGCCAGCAGCTCCTTCAGCGGGGAGCAGTTCTTC.

The chain recombines TRBV18 with TRBJ2-2; TRBD2 matches at 9 bases. The CDR3 length is 14 residues. Looked up from germline, CDR1 is KGHSH and CDR2 is LQKENI. Trimming at V came to 3 bases and at J to 5 bases, leaving 1 base not matched to a gene. CDR3 in amino acids: CASSPGLATGELFF. Written as DNA, the CDR3 is TGTGCCAGCTCACCGGGACTAGCAACCGGGGAGCTGTTTTTT.

The V call is TRBV18, the J call TRBJ1-1; the match to TRBD1 covers 8 bases. This CDR3 spans 18 amino acids. V trimming: 3 bases; J trimming: 0 bases; junction bases outside the gene matches: 12. CDR1 KGHSH and CDR2 LQKENI come from the germline V gene. CDR3 region: CASSPILGQGNMNTEAFF. CDR3 nucleotides: TGTGCCAGCTCACCTATCCTAGGACAGGGAAACATGAACACTGAAGCTTTCTTT.

V usage is TRBV19 and J usage is TRBJ2-1, with D maybe TRBD2 (5 bases). Germline V gene data show CDR1 as LNHDA and CDR2 as SQIVND (reference sequence). The CDR3 covers 15 residues. The V end lost 4 bases, the J end lost 4 bases, and 14 bases lay between the germline ends. CDR3 protein: CASSTLWGEYNEQFF. The CDR3 DNA is TGTGCCAGTAGTACCCTTTGGGGAGAATACAATGAGCAGTTCTTC.

The V gene is TRBV7-8, the J gene TRBJ1-2; D unclear. This CDR3 comprises 12 residues. CDR1 is SGHVS, CDR2 FQNEAQ, per germline. Trimming shortened V by 3 bases and J by 12 bases, and 14 bases separated the two germline ends. Written as DNA, the CDR3 is TGTGCCAGCAGCTTTGGCCCTCTTTCCCACACCTTC. Encoded protein: CASSFGPLSHTF.

The chain is built from TRBV30 and TRBJ1-1; 7 bases agree with TRBD1. With 2 bases clipped from V and 1 base from J, the junction kept 7 bases outside the gene matches. Looked up from germline, CDR1 is GTSNPN and CDR2 is SVGIG (reference sequence). The CDR3 is 15 residues long. CDR3 in amino acids: CAWSPIQGWNTEAFF. As DNA, the CDR3 is TGTGCCTGGAGTCCCATACAGGGGTGGAACACTGAAGCTTTCTTT.

The rearrangement uses TRBV11-3 and TRBJ2-1; 10 bases align to TRBD2. There are 15 residues in the CDR3. The germline gives CDR1 SGHNT, CDR2 YENEEA. V trimming: 1 base; J trimming: 5 bases; junction bases outside the gene matches: 2. CDR3 sequence reads: CASSLGLAGNNEQFF. CDR3 bases: TGTGCCAGCAGCTTAGGACTAGCGGGCAACAATGAGCAGTTCTTC.

The chain recombines TRBV9 with TRBJ2-2; weak D call: TRBD2 (5 bases). Germline assignment: CDR1 SGDLS and CDR2 YYNGEE. The CDR3 sequence is 16 residues long. Deletions cut 4 bases from V and 2 bases from J, with 15 bases between. Here the CDR3 DNA reads TGTGCCAGCAGCACCGGACGGACTCCAAACACCGGGGAGCTGTTTTTT. Its protein is CASSTGRTPNTGELFF.

There are a few counts of this clone. The genes are TRBV6-1 and TRBJ1-1; D gene ambiguous. Germline V gives CDR1 MNHNS, CDR2 SASEGT. Trimming stripped 6 bases from V and 11 bases from J, with 16 bases between. The length of the CDR3 is 12 residues. CDR3 nucleotides: TGTGCCAGCAGAGGATCGACATTTTGGGCTTTCTTT. Its protein is CASRGSTFWAFF.

This clone was seen a single time. This chain joins TRBV7-9 and TRBJ2-7; 11 bases align to TRBD2. The CDR3 contains 16 residues. Germline V lookup: CDR1 SEHNR, CDR2 FQNEAQ (reference sequence). The CDR3 protein is CSLGTFVSGRAYEQYF. CDR3 DNA sequence: TGTTCTCTCGGGACATTCGTTAGCGGGAGGGCTTACGAGCAGTACTTC.

On this clone itself: Other DNA sequences in this sample translate to the same CDR3. The chain links TRBV10-3 to TRBJ1-1, with 9 bases identical to TRBD1. Germline V gives CDR1 ENHRY, CDR2 SYGVKD. The V segment lost 0 bases and the J segment 5 bases; nucleotides outside the gene matches: 4. This CDR3 has 15 residues. The CDR3 reads CAISESTDRGTEAFF. The CDR3 coding sequence is TGTGCCATCAGTGAGTCGACTGACAGGGGGACTGAAGCTTTCTTT.

This clone appeared a few times. The chain combines TRBV2 with TRBJ2-7, with 9 bases lining up with TRBD1. The ends lost 9 bases at V and 2 bases at J; junction bases unmatched: 5. This CDR3 region has 13 residues. CDR1 is SNHLY, CDR2 FYNNEI, per germline. This CDR3 is CASNYRGPYEQYF. For the CDR3, the DNA is TGTGCCAGTAACTACAGGGGGCCCTACGAGCAGTACTTC.

The chain uses TRBV12-5 and TRBJ2-3, with TRBD2 matching 8 bases. Trimming took 7 bases from V and 1 from J; bases not matched to a gene: 4. Per the germline V gene, CDR1 is LGHNT and CDR2 is FRNRAP. This CDR3 region has 14 residues. CDR3 loop: CASAREGRTDTQYF. The CDR3 DNA sequence: TGTGCTAGTGCACGGGAGGGGCGCACAGATACGCAGTATTTT.

The gene calls are TRBV11-2 and TRBJ2-7, with 10 bases matching TRBD2. The CDR3 sequence is 14 residues long. CDR1 and CDR2 from the germline V gene are SGHAT and FQNNGV. Trimming removed 6 bases from V and 3 bases from J; junction bases left unmatched: 5. CDR3 in amino acids: CASSSRTSGYEQYF. The CDR3 DNA reads as TGTGCCAGCAGTTCCCGGACTAGCGGCTACGAGCAGTACTTC.